This is a list of T cell receptor beta chains from one sample in a study of Ad26.COV2.S vaccination and SARS-CoV-2 variants. Clones were read by immunoSEQ multiplex PCR, and TCRdb kept only the in-frame ones, dropping some. The sample carries fewer than 400,000 clones, approximately 87% recorded once. The starting material was peripheral blood, obtained in a trial of Ad26.COV2.S vaccine versus placebo. The receptors were sampled from a person between 18 and 60 years old who received the Ad26.COV2.S COVID-19 vaccine or a placebo. Each CDR3 is given with its conserved first and last residue. The order of the fields is CDR3 protein, CDR3 DNA, J gene, V gene, clone size, D gene. D genes are given only for firm matches. Expanded clones get a size class; other rows say once, few or many, or leave the size out.

CSVTFSGADGYTF,TGCAGCGTTACTTTCTCAGGGGCGGATGGCTACACCTTC,TRBJ1-2,TRBV29-1,-,-
CASSRKGLSNQPQHF,TGTGCCAGCAGTAGGAAGGGGTTGAGCAATCAGCCCCAGCATTTT,TRBJ1-5,TRBV6-5,-,-
CASSPARAGTSGNTIYF,TGTGCCAGCTCACCCGCTCGAGCAGGGACCTCTGGAAACACCATATATTTT,TRBJ1-3,TRBV18,-,-
CASSQVREGFISADQETQYF,TGTGCCAGCAGCCAAGTGCGGGAGGGCTTTATTAGTGCGGACCAAGAGACCCAGTACTTC,TRBJ2-5,TRBV4-2,once,TRBD2
CASSIDTDNKYNEQFF,TGTGCCAGTAGTATAGATACGGATAACAAGTACAATGAGCAGTTCTTC,TRBJ2-1,TRBV19,-,-
CASRTGRDSEAFF,TGTGCCAGCAGGACGGGACGGGATTCTGAAGCTTTCTTT,TRBJ1-1,TRBV12-3/TRBV12-4,once,-
CASSLISAGEGHEQFF,TGCGCCAGCAGCCTAATTTCAGCGGGGGAGGGACATGAGCAGTTCTTC,TRBJ2-1,TRBV5-1,-,TRBD2
CASSKTTGNDYTF,TGTGCCAGCAGCAAGACGACAGGGAATGACTACACCTTC,TRBJ1-2,TRBV7-9,-,TRBD1
CASTLGQGGRNTEAFF,TGTGCCAGTACCCTAGGACAGGGGGGTCGGAACACTGAAGCTTTCTTT,TRBJ1-1,TRBV19,-,TRBD1
CASSPHRAGSLDEQYF,TGTGCCAGCAGTCCGCACCGGGCAGGGTCGCTGGACGAGCAGTACTTC,TRBJ2-7,TRBV6-2/TRBV6-3,-,-
CASSPGTGGVPPYGYTF,TGTGCCAGCAGTCCAGGGACAGGGGGAGTCCCGCCCTATGGCTACACCTTC,TRBJ1-2,TRBV27,-,TRBD1
CATTGLNEQFF,TGTGCCACCACTGGTCTCAATGAGCAGTTCTTC,TRBJ2-1,TRBV15,-,-
CSVEPQGRGYNEQFF,TGCAGCGTTGAACCACAGGGTCGGGGGTACAATGAGCAGTTCTTC,TRBJ2-1,TRBV29-1,-,-
CAWSTLQETQYF,TGTGCCTGGTCGACACTACAAGAGACCCAGTACTTC,TRBJ2-5,TRBV30,-,-
CASSIIGQSTNYGYTF,TGTGCCAGTAGTATCATAGGACAGTCAACTAACTATGGCTACACCTTC,TRBJ1-2,TRBV19,-,-
CASSTQGYGYTF,TGTGCCAGCAGTACACAGGGCTATGGCTACACCTTC,TRBJ1-2,TRBV12-3/TRBV12-4,-,-
CASSLLGDDGYTF,TGTGCCAGCAGTTTACTGGGGGACGATGGCTACACCTTC,TRBJ1-2,TRBV28,few,-
CASSGGTPIYNEQFF,TGTGCCAGCAGCGGCGGGACTCCAATTTACAATGAGCAGTTCTTC,TRBJ2-1,TRBV7-2,-,-
CASSSPGTEYYGYTF,TGTGCCAGCAGCTCGCCCGGGACAGAATACTATGGCTACACCTTC,TRBJ1-2,TRBV7-9,-,TRBD1
CASRRLTGVHTEAFF,TGTGCCAGTAGGAGACTTACAGGGGTTCACACTGAAGCTTTCTTT,TRBJ1-1,TRBV19,-,TRBD1
CASIQPTGNLNNMNTEAFF,TGCGCCAGCATTCAACCCACAGGAAACCTCAACAACATGAACACTGAAGCTTTCTTT,TRBJ1-1,TRBV23-1,-,-
CASSQEEKGGEAQETQYF,TGTGCCAGCAGCCAAGAGGAGAAGGGCGGAGAGGCCCAAGAGACCCAGTACTTC,TRBJ2-5,TRBV4-2,-,-
CASSVVMGDTQYF,TGTGCCAGCAGCGTTGTTATGGGAGATACGCAGTATTTT,TRBJ2-3,TRBV9,-,-
CASSQDVWTSGNNEQFF,TGTGCCAGCAGCCAAGACGTGTGGACTAGCGGGAACAATGAGCAGTTCTTC,TRBJ2-1,TRBV4-2,-,TRBD2
CASSLDWLNTEAFF,TGTGCCAGCTCACTGGACTGGTTGAACACTGAAGCTTTCTTT,TRBJ1-1,TRBV18,-,-
CASSLGQGAAGELFF,TGTGCCAGCAGTTTGGGACAGGGGGCGGCCGGGGAGCTGTTTTTT,TRBJ2-2,TRBV5-4,-,TRBD1
CASSSGQGSSYNSPLHF,TGTGCCAGCAGCTCAGGACAGGGGAGCTCCTATAATTCACCCCTCCACTTT,TRBJ1-6,TRBV7-2,once,TRBD1
CASSPDSGGGDTQYF,TGTGCCAGCAGCCCAGATAGCGGGGGAGGAGATACGCAGTATTTT,TRBJ2-3,TRBV3-1/TRBV3-2,once,TRBD2
CSASRAGAVWSGELFF,TGCAGTGCTAGTCGGGCGGGAGCGGTTTGGTCCGGGGAGCTGTTTTTT,TRBJ2-2,TRBV20-1,-,TRBD2
CASSRRLAGAITQLTDTQYF,TGTGCCAGCAGCAGGAGACTAGCGGGGGCCATTACACAGCTCACAGATACGCAGTATTTT,TRBJ2-3,TRBV7-8,-,TRBD2
CASSLVSGGYNEQFF,TGTGCCAGCAGCTTAGTAAGCGGGGGCTACAATGAGCAGTTCTTC,TRBJ2-1,TRBV7-8,once,TRBD2
CASSPAEQDRNTIYF,TGTGCCAGCAGCCCGGCGGAACAGGACCGAAACACCATATATTTT,TRBJ1-3,TRBV6-6,-,-
CASSIDRGAEAFF,TGTGCCAGTAGTATCGACAGGGGCGCTGAAGCTTTCTTT,TRBJ1-1,TRBV19,-,TRBD1
CASSYDGLARYEQFF,TGTGCCAGCAGCTACGACGGACTAGCGAGGTATGAGCAGTTCTTC,TRBJ2-1,TRBV7-3,-,TRBD2
CASSLTGTGETQYF,TGCGCCAGCAGCCTCACCGGGACAGGGGAGACCCAGTACTTC,TRBJ2-5,TRBV5-1,-,TRBD1
CASSLGVGTEAFF,TGTGCCAGCAGCCTAGGGGTCGGCACTGAAGCTTTCTTT,TRBJ1-1,TRBV11-1,-,-
CASSPPKGTEAFF,TGTGCCAGCAGCCCCCCCAAGGGCACTGAAGCTTTCTTT,TRBJ1-1,TRBV7-9,-,-
CASSPGGETQYF,TGTGCCAGCTCACCGGGGGGAGAGACCCAGTACTTC,TRBJ2-5,TRBV18,-,-
CASSKVDTTGNTEAFF,TGTGCCAGTAGTAAGGTCGATACGACAGGGAACACTGAAGCTTTCTTT,TRBJ1-1,TRBV19,-,-
CASSPDGVGELFF,TGTGCCAGCAGTCCTGATGGGGTCGGGGAGCTGTTTTTT,TRBJ2-2,TRBV6-5,-,-
CSVEWNTEAFF,TGCAGCGTTGAATGGAACACTGAAGCTTTCTTT,TRBJ1-1,TRBV29-1,-,-